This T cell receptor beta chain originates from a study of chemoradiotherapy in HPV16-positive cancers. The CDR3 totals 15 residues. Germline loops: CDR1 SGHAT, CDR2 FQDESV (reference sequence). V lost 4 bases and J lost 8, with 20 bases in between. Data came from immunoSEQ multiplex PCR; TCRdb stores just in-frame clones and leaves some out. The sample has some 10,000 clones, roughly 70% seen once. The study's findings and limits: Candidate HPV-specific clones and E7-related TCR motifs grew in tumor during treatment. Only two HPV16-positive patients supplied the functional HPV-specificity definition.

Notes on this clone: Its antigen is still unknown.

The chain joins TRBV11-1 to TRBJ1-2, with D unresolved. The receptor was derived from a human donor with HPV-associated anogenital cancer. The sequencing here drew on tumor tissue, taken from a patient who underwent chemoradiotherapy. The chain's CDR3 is CASSSSLASEAGYTF. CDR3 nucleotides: TGTGCCAGCAGCTCAAGTCTCGCATCCGAGGCCGGCTACACCTTC.